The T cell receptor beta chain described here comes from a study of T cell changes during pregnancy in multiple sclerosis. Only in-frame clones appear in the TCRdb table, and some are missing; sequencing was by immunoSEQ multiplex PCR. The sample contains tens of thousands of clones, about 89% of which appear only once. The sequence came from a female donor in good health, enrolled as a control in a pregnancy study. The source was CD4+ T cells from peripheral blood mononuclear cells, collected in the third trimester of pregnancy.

The CDR3, as DNA: TGCGCCAGCAGCTTGGGACAGGGGGCCAACTCGGGTACCGGGGAGCTGTTTTTT. Its translation: CASSLGQGANSGTGELFF. The V gene is TRBV5-1, the J gene TRBJ2-2; 10 positions match TRBD1. The germline V gene encodes CDR1 SGHRS and CDR2 YFSETQ. Trimming at V came to 0 bases and at J to 5 bases, leaving 10 bases not matched to a gene. This CDR3 has 18 residues.